Below are 31 T cell receptor beta chains sequenced from a single sample in a study of identical twins. TCRdb recomputed calls from the 5' RACE reads with MiXCR, one row per CDR3 protein. The sample yields some 320,000 distinct CDR3 sequences, approximately 13% seen once. The data also belong to a second study, concerning yellow fever vaccine responses in identical twins.

Sequencing used CD8+ T cells sorted from blood. These receptors came from a woman in her late teens or twenties in good health.

The table lists this clonotype with many counts. This sequence joins TRBV4-2 and TRBJ2-2; a weak D match, TRBD1 (5 bases). In germline, CDR1 is LGHNA, CDR2 YNFKEQ. The CDR3 runs 17 residues. V was shortened by 0 bases and J by 4 bases, with 15 bases between the two germline ends. CDR3 bases: TGTGCCAGCAGCCAAGATATTTGGGCAGGGATCACCGGGGAGCTGTTTTTT. It codes for CASSQDIWAGITGELFF.

This clonotype came up many times. The genes are TRBV11-1 and TRBJ1-6; 7 bases align to TRBD1. This CDR3 has 19 residues. J lost 9 bases, V lost 3 bases, and 20 bases had no gene match. Germline CDR1 and CDR2: SGHAT and FQDESV (reference sequence). The CDR3 is CASSFGQDGAGWPGSPLHF. The CDR3 coding sequence is TGTGCCAGCAGCTTTGGACAGGATGGCGCTGGCTGGCCGGGTTCACCCCTCCACTTT.

There are a few counts of this clonotype. The genes are TRBV4-1 and TRBJ2-1, with D possibly matching TRBD2 (5 bases). Germline CDR1 is MGHRA and CDR2 is YSYEKL. The CDR3 covers 12 residues. CDR3 loop: CATGRLYNEQFF. For the CDR3, the DNA is TGCGCTACGGGAAGGCTATACAATGAGCAGTTCTTC.

V and J are TRBV19 and TRBJ2-3; D possibly corresponds to TRBD2 (5 bases). Deletions cut 5 bases from V and 2 bases from J, with 20 bases between. CDR1 and CDR2 (germline): LNHDA, SQIVND (reference sequence). The CDR3 is 17 amino acids. For the CDR3, the DNA is TGTGCCAGTAGTGACCCCTACCAGCGGCACCCCACAGATACGCAGTATTTT. Amino acid sequence: CASSDPYQRHPTDTQYF.

This clonotype has more than one count but fewer than ten. The rearrangement links TRBV20-1 to TRBJ2-2; tentatively, D is TRBD1 (5 bases). The V end lost 0 bases, the J end lost 1 base, and 12 bases lay between the germline ends. CDR3 length: 16 residues. Germline V gives CDR1 DFQATT, CDR2 SNEGSKA (reference sequence). The CDR3 nucleotides are TGCAGTGCTAGAGATTCGGCCAGGGAGAACACCGGGGAGCTGTTTTTT. Translating it yields CSARDSARENTGELFF.

V gene TRBV2 combines with J gene TRBJ2-2; the match to TRBD2 covers 10 bases. The CDR3 has 14 residues. V shed 11 bases and J 4 bases; nucleotides not matched to a gene: 7. Germline V gene sequence: CDR1 SNHLY, CDR2 FYNNEI. The CDR3: CAQRGTSATGELFF. The DNA of the CDR3 is TGTGCCCAGCGAGGGACTAGCGCCACCGGGGAGCTGTTTTTT. Drawing the rest from reference TRBV2 and TRBJ2-2, the complete variable domain is EPEVTQTPSHQVTQMGQEVILRCVPISNHLYFYWYRQILGQKVEFLVSFYNNEISEKSEIFDDQFSVERPDGSNFTLKIRSTKLEDSAMYFCAQRGTSATGELFFGEGSRLTVL.

The rearrangement uses TRBV18 and TRBJ2-7, with D unclear. Looked up from germline, CDR1 is KGHSH and CDR2 is LQKENI. Trimming left V 2 bases short and J 2 bases short, with 13 bases between. The CDR3 has 15 residues. The CDR3 nucleotides are TGTGCCAGCTCACCATGGTACAGCGAGACCTACGAGCAGTACTTC. Encoded protein: CASSPWYSETYEQYF.

The chain couples TRBV19 to TRBJ2-1; weak D call: TRBD2 (5 bases). The CDR3 runs 16 residues. CDR1 and CDR2 from the germline V gene are LNHDA and SQIVND (reference sequence). V lost 5 bases and J 0 bases, leaving 14 bases between the germline ends. CDR3 residues: CASSDRGPSSYNEQFF. For the CDR3, the DNA is TGTGCCAGTAGTGACCGAGGGCCGAGCTCCTACAATGAGCAGTTCTTC.

This clonotype was seen a handful of times. The V and J genes are TRBV5-1 and TRBJ2-7, with 8 bases fitting TRBD2. Germline trimming cut 0 bases from V and 3 bases from J; bases unmatched to any gene: 23. The germline V gene encodes CDR1 SGHRS and CDR2 YFSETQ. The CDR3 has 21 residues. This CDR3 reads CASSLEAPGTSRIQWHYEQYF. The CDR3 nucleotides read TGCGCCAGCAGCTTGGAAGCCCCCGGGACTAGTAGAATTCAATGGCACTACGAGCAGTACTTC.

This clonotype showed up many times. The chain recombines TRBV24-1 with TRBJ2-5; 12 bases agree with TRBD2. The J segment lost 4 bases and the V segment lost 12 bases, leaving 11 bases of the junction unmatched. The CDR3 loop spans 15 amino acids. The germline V gene encodes CDR1 KGHDR and CDR2 SFDVKD. The CDR3 DNA reads as TGTGCCGTTGGAAGACTAGCGGGAGAGTTAGAGACCCAGTACTTC. It is translated as CAVGRLAGELETQYF.

This rearrangement joins TRBV28 to TRBJ2-6, with D possibly matching TRBD2 (5 bases). The V end was cut by 3 bases, the J end by 3 bases, with 6 bases between. The germline CDR1 and CDR2 sequences are MDHEN and SYDVKM. This CDR3 contains 14 residues. This CDR3 reads CASSLDFGANVLTF. The CDR3 DNA reads as TGTGCCAGCAGTTTGGACTTTGGGGCCAACGTCCTGACTTTC.

There are a few counts of this clonotype. This chain joins TRBV12-3 or TRBV12-4 and TRBJ1-4, with 7 bases fitting TRBD1. The junction had 10 bases not matched to a gene; V was cut back by 6 bases and J by 3 bases. The length of the CDR3 is 16 residues. The CDR3 region has the DNA TGTGCCAGCAGCCGCGGACAGGAGCAATCTAATGAAAAACTGTTTTTT. This encodes CASSRGQEQSNEKLFF.

This clonotype turned up a few times. The chain combines TRBV5-1 with TRBJ2-3; possible D gene TRBD1, 6 bases. CDR3 size: 15 residues. V lost 2 bases and J lost 6, with 16 bases in between. Looked up from germline, CDR1 is SGHRS and CDR2 is YFSETQ. The DNA for the CDR3 is TGCGCCAGCAGCTTCAGGGGTAGTATGGGCGATACGCAGTATTTT. Amino acid sequence: CASSFRGSMGDTQYF.

This clonotype was found a few times. The rearrangement links TRBV19 to TRBJ2-2; either TRBD1 or TRBD2 may supply D (6 bases each). From germline, CDR1 is LNHDA and CDR2 SQIVND (reference sequence). Deletions cut 1 base from V and 4 bases from J, with 10 bases between. There are 15 residues in the CDR3. The CDR3 DNA sequence: TGTGCCAGTAGTATAGTCCCGGGGGCCACCGGGGAGCTGTTTTTT. This sequence encodes CASSIVPGATGELFF.

CDR3 protein: CASSTLGRYKNIQYF. CDR3 bases: TGTGCCAGCAGTACTCTTGGGCGCTACAAAAACATTCAGTACTTC. The chain joins TRBV2 to TRBJ2-4; no firm D call. The V end lost 5 bases, the J end lost 3 bases, and 14 bases lay between the germline ends. CDR1 is SNHLY and CDR2 is FYNNEI in the germline V gene. This CDR3 has 15 residues.

This clonotype was picked up a small number of times. CDR3 nucleotide sequence: TGTGCCAGCAGCTTAGTGTTACCACCAGAGACGGATACGCAGTATTTT. Protein product: CASSLVLPPETDTQYF. The J gene is TRBJ2-3, the V gene TRBV7-8; D ambiguous. This CDR3 has 16 amino acids. CDR1 is SGHVS, CDR2 FQNEAQ, per germline. Trimming stripped 1 base from V and 6 bases from J, with 17 bases between.

The CDR3 region has the DNA TGTGCCAGCAGTCCCCAAGCAGGCGCTCTACGAGGACAGTACGTC. Translated, it gives CASSPQAGALRGQYV. The chain uses TRBV27 and TRBJ2-7; D is ambiguous. From germline, CDR1 is MNHEY and CDR2 SMNVEV (reference sequence). The germline V and J ends were trimmed by 5 bases and 10 bases, with 24 bases remaining between them. This CDR3 is 15 amino acids long.

The rearrangement links TRBV5-5 to TRBJ2-5; tentative D call: TRBD1 (6 bases). The germline CDR1 and CDR2 sequences are SGHKS and YYEKEE (reference sequence). The CDR3 runs to 15 residues. Trimming removed 3 bases at V and 2 bases at J, with 14 bases between. The CDR3 nucleotides are TGTGCCAGCAGCTCCCGGGACATGCGGCAAGAGACCCAGTACTTC. This gives the protein CASSSRDMRQETQYF.

This clonotype was detected ten times or more. The V gene is TRBV20-1, the J gene TRBJ2-3, with D maybe TRBD2 (6 bases). CDR1 is DFQATT and CDR2 is SNEGSKA in the germline V gene (reference sequence). V was clipped by 2 bases and J by 3 bases, with 18 bases between them. The CDR3 loop spans 16 amino acids. CDR3: CSARPLVRAGTDTQYF. The DNA for the CDR3 is TGCAGTGCTAGACCCTTAGTCCGGGCGGGAACAGATACGCAGTATTTT.

This clonotype came up many times. At one boundary the junction diverges from the germline segment, which might be a read error. V and J are TRBV13 and TRBJ2-1; the D is unclear. The germline V gene has CDR1 PRHDT and CDR2 FYEKMQ (reference sequence). This CDR3 region has 12 residues. The CDR3 sequence: CASSLGTNEQFF. The CDR3, as DNA: TGTGCCAGCAGTTTAGGCACCAATGAGCAGTTCTTC.

V is TRBV5-1 and J is TRBJ2-5; D is ambiguous. Deletions cut 3 bases from V and 2 bases from J, with 14 bases between. CDR3 size: 15 residues. CDR1 is SGHRS, CDR2 YFSETQ, per germline. CDR3 in amino acids: CASSSHVTAQETQYF. The CDR3 DNA reads as TGCGCCAGCAGCTCCCATGTTACAGCACAAGAGACCCAGTACTTC.

This clonotype was counted between two and nine times. The chain combines TRBV12-3 or TRBV12-4 with TRBJ2-1; TRBD1 matches at 12 bases. The CDR3 contains 15 residues. V was clipped by 7 bases and J by 8 bases; unmatched bases: 9. CDR3 loop: CASTLFRDRGHEQFF. The CDR3 DNA is TGTGCCAGCACCCTTTTCCGGGACAGGGGGCATGAGCAGTTCTTC.

J is TRBJ2-7 and V is TRBV11-1, with 9 bases fitting TRBD1. Germline V gene lookup returns CDR1 SGHAT and CDR2 FQDESV (reference sequence). The CDR3 contains 19 residues. J was trimmed by 6 bases and V by 1 base; bases with no gene match: 19. The CDR3, as DNA: TGTGCCAGCAGCTTAGGGGGGACAGGGCTAGCGGACCCTAGGCTCGAGCAGTACTTC. It translates to CASSLGGTGLADPRLEQYF.

The chain combines TRBV7-3 with TRBJ2-1; 10 bases map to TRBD2. The trim removed 2 bases at V and 7 bases at J, leaving 5 bases unmatched. The CDR3 consists of 15 residues. CDR1 is SGHTA and CDR2 is FQGTGA in the germline V gene. CDR3 amino acids: CASSLLAGDYNEQFF. The CDR3 DNA sequence: TGTGCCAGCAGCTTACTAGCGGGAGATTATAATGAGCAGTTCTTC.

This clonotype has a count of ten or more. This chain connects TRBV4-1 to TRBJ2-7, with 9 bases matching TRBD1. The CDR3 contains 15 residues. Germline trimming cut 5 bases from V and 5 bases from J; bases unmatched to any gene: 10. Germline-derived CDR1 and CDR2 are MGHRA and YSYEKL. In DNA, the CDR3 is TGCGCCAGCAGCACCCGACAGGGGGGTTCCAACGAGCAGTACTTC. Its translation is CASSTRQGGSNEQYF.

The V and J genes are TRBV27 and TRBJ2-1; D not certain. Looked up from germline, CDR1 is MNHEY and CDR2 is SMNVEV (reference sequence). V lost 2 bases and J lost 6, with 8 bases in between. This CDR3 has 13 amino acids. CDR3 protein: CASSLKITNEQFF. The CDR3 DNA reads TGTGCCAGCAGTTTAAAGATAACCAATGAGCAGTTCTTC.

This clonotype was seen at least ten times. The rearrangement uses TRBV6-5 and TRBJ2-2, with D tentatively TRBD1 or TRBD2 (5 bases each). From germline, CDR1 is MNHEY and CDR2 SVGAGI. The CDR3 covers 12 residues. Trimming stripped 6 bases from V and 7 bases from J, with 9 bases between. The CDR3 DNA sequence: TGTGCCAGCAGCTATGGGGGCGGGGAGCTGTTTTTT. It yields the protein CASSYGGGELFF.

This clonotype was observed a handful of times. The CDR3 sequence is CASSLALATPYEQYF. The CDR3, as DNA: TGTGCCAGCAGCTTAGCGCTGGCTACCCCCTACGAGCAGTACTTC. This chain links TRBV7-9 with TRBJ2-7; no clear D. From germline, CDR1 is SEHNR and CDR2 FQNEAQ (reference sequence). The ends were cut back, 0 bases at V and 2 bases at J, with 11 bases in the middle. CDR3 length: 15 amino acids. Full variable domain (outside the CDR3, taken from reference TRBV7-9 and TRBJ2-7): DTGVSQNPRHKITKRGQNVTFRCDPISEHNRLYWYRQTLGQGPEFLTYFQNEAQLEKSRLLSDRFSAERPKGSFSTLEIQRTEQGDSAMYLCASSLALATPYEQYFGPGTRLTVT.

This clonotype showed up many times. The chain uses TRBV7-6 and TRBJ2-5, with 8 positions matching TRBD1. Trimming at V came to 4 bases and at J to 5 bases, leaving 18 bases not matched to a gene. This CDR3 is built from 18 residues. Per the germline V gene, CDR1 is SGHVS and CDR2 is FNYEAQ. DNA for the CDR3: TGTGCCAGCAGCTATCATGTTTCCGGACAGGGTCGGGGTGAGACCCAGTACTTC. Its protein is CASSYHVSGQGRGETQYF.

This clonotype was seen a handful of times. J is TRBJ1-1 and V is TRBV27; a possible D gene is TRBD1 (6 bases). The CDR3 has 13 amino acids. The germline V and J ends were trimmed by 5 bases and 4 bases, with 11 bases remaining between them. Per the germline V gene, CDR1 is MNHEY and CDR2 is SMNVEV (reference sequence). The chain's CDR3 is CASSPQGSTEAFF. Written as DNA, the CDR3 is TGTGCCAGCAGTCCGCAGGGGAGCACTGAAGCTTTCTTT.

This chain links TRBV28 with TRBJ2-7, with TRBD2 matching over 7 bases. V lost 10 bases, J lost 3 bases, and 9 bases stayed unmatched. The CDR3 is 13 amino acids. Germline-derived CDR1 and CDR2 are MDHEN and SYDVKM. DNA of the CDR3: TGTGCCACGGAACTAGCGAACCGCTACGAGCAGTACTTC. Residues: CATELANRYEQYF.